These 4 T cell receptor beta chains were all obtained from the same sample, sequenced in a study of T-cell reconstitution after alpha-beta-depleted transplantation in children. For TCRbeta, the library was prepared with unique molecular identifiers. TCRdb passed the PCR reads through MiXCR, listing each CDR3 protein once. The table has around 130,000 distinct CDR3 sequences, roughly 9% seen once. The sample here was PBMCs, mostly from graft donor cells, taken 180 days after TCRalphabeta/CD19-depleted stem cell transplant. These receptors all stem from a girl under three years old who had a stem cell transplant for combined immunodeficiency, so the T cells may come from the graft donor.

This clonotype was recorded many times. The CDR3 nucleotides read TGTGCCAGCAGTTTGATAGGGGCGGGGGCCAATGAGCAGTTCTTC. It codes for CASSLIGAGANEQFF. J is TRBJ2-1 and V is TRBV28; the D gene is possibly TRBD2 (7 bases). V was cut by 3 bases and J by 6 bases, with 15 bases left in between. The CDR3 is 15 residues long. CDR1 MDHEN and CDR2 SYDVKM come from the germline V gene. The full variable domain, completed using reference TRBV28 and TRBJ2-1, is DVKVTQSSRYLVKRTGEKVFLECVQDMDHENMFWYRQDPGLGLRLIYFSYDVKMKEKGDIPEGYSVSREKKERFSLILESASTNQTSMYLCASSLIGAGANEQFFGPGTRLTVL.

This clonotype appeared many times. V gene TRBV12-3 or TRBV12-4 combines with J gene TRBJ2-1; D remains unclear. Between the trimmed V and J ends, which lost 2 bases and 6 bases, there was a span of 2 bases. This CDR3 contains 11 residues. The CDR3: CASSLPNEQFF. In nucleotides, the CDR3 is TGTGCCAGCAGTTTACCCAATGAGCAGTTCTTC.

The chain couples TRBV7-8 to TRBJ1-6; TRBD1 matches 7 bases. V was pared by 2 bases and J by 0 bases, with 4 bases of the junction left unmatched. The CDR3 is 17 residues long. Germline V CDR1 and CDR2: SGHVS, FQNEAQ. The CDR3 sequence: CASSLRGRSSYNSPLHF. CDR3 sequence (DNA): TGTGCCAGCAGCTTAAGGGGGCGGAGCTCCTATAATTCACCCCTCCACTTT.

This clonotype was observed a few times. The chain is built from TRBV5-6 and TRBJ2-3; D is ambiguous. Trimming pared 2 bases from V and 2 bases from J, leaving 15 bases between. Germline CDR1 SGHDT, CDR2 YYEEEE. This CDR3 is 16 amino acids long. CDR3 DNA: TGTGCCAGCAGCTTTCCGTGGCGAGTCCACACAGATACGCAGTATTTT. Translated, it gives CASSFPWRVHTDTQYF. Using reference TRBV5-6 and TRBJ2-3 for the parts outside the CDR3, the full variable domain is DAGVTQSPTHLIKTRGQQVTLRCSPKSGHDTVSWYQQALGQGPQFIFQYYEEEERQRGNFPDRFSGHQFPNYSSELNVNALLLGDSALYLCASSFPWRVHTDTQYFGPGTRLTVL.